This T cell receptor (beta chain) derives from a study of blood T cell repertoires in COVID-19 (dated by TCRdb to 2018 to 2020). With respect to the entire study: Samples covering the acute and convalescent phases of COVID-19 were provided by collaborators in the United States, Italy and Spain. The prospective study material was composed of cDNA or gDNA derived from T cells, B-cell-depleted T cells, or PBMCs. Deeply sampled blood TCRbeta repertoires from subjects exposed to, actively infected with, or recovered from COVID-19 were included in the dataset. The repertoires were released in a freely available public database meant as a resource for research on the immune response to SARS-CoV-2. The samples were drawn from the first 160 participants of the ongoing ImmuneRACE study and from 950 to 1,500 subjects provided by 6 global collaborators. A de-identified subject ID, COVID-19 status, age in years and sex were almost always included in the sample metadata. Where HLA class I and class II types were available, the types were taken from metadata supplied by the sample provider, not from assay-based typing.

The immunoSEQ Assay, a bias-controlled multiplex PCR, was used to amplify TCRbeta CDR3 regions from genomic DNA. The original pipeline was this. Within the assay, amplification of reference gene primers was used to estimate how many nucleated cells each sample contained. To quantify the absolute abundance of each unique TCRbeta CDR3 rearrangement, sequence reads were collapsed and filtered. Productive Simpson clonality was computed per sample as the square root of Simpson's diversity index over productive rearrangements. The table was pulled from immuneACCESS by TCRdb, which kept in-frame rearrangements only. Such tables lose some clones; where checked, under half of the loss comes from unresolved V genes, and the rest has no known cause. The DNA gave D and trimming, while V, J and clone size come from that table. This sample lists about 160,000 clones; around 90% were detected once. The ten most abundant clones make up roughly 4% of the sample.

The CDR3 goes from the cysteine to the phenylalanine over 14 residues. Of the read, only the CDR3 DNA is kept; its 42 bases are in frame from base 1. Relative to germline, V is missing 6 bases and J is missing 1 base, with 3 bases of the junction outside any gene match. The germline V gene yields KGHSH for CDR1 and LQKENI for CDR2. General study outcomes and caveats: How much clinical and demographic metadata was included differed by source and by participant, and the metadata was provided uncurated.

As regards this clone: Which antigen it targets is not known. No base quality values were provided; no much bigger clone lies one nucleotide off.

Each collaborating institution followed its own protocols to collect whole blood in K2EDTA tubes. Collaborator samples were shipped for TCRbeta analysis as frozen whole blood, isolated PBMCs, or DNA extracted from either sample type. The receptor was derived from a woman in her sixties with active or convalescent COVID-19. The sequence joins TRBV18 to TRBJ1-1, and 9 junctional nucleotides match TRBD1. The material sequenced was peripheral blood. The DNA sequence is TGTGCCAGCTCCAACAGGGGGCAGAACACTGAAGCTTTCTTT. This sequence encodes CASSNRGQNTEAFF.